This T cell receptor beta chain comes out of a study of vaccination and CD4 T cells after COVID-19. Study information: For each participant, vaccination comprised two doses of either the BNT162b2 or the mRNA-1273 vaccine. Points from the study as a whole: From about 20 to 38, the median of SARS-CoV-2-reactive clonotypes rose without reaching significance.

The CDR3 is 13 residues long. Looked up from germline, CDR1 is MNHEY and CDR2 is SMNVEV (reference sequence). V was clipped by 7 bases and J by 4 bases, with 13 bases between them. Points on this clonotype: The target antigen is unknown.

Noted treatment: roughly ten-day PBMC culture with coronavirus spike peptide pools or control peptides (ViraFEST assay). An Oncomine TCR Beta short-read assay was used to sequence the DNA from cultured CD4+ T cells. A single record per CDR3 protein comes from TCRdb applying MiXCR to the PCR reads. In the table there are 9,500 to 15,000 distinct CDR3 sequences, 25% to 35% of which are singletons. Sequences were derived from CD4+ T cells from blood, cultured in vitro, sampled before SARS-CoV-2 vaccination. V gene TRBV27 combines with J gene TRBJ1-1, with TRBD1 as a possible D gene (6 bases). The sequence derives from a human donor who received a COVID-19 vaccine. Here the CDR3 DNA reads TGTGCCAGCACCAGGACAGATGGCACTGAAGCTTTCTTT. This gives the protein CASTRTDGTEAFF.